A single sample gave rise to the 19 T cell receptor beta chains below, sequenced in a study of T cell repertoires in cytomegalovirus infection. Their antigen targets remain unknown. TCRdb called the reads again in MiXCR, with one record for every CDR3 protein. The sample includes 300,000 to 400,000 distinct CDR3 sequences, roughly 28% of them seen just once. This specimen consisted of cultured PBMCs, obtained from culture after CMV antigen stimulation. These receptors all stem from a human donor in good health (CMV status not recorded). Some clones in this sample may be carry-over from other donors' samples.

The V call is TRBV11-2, the J call TRBJ2-3, with D perhaps matching TRBD1 (6 bases). CDR3 length equals 16 residues. Trimming removed 0 bases from V and 0 bases from J, with 10 bases in between. Germline V gene lookup returns CDR1 SGHAT and CDR2 FQNNGV. The CDR3, as DNA: TGTGCCAGCAGCTTAGAGCAGGGGCCTAGCACAGATACGCAGTATTTT. Its protein product is CASSLEQGPSTDTQYF. The variable domain in full, completed from reference TRBV11-2 and TRBJ2-3, reads EAGVAQSPRYKIIEKRQSVAFWCNPISGHATLYWYQQILGQGPKLLIQFQNNGVVDDSQLPKDRFSAERLKGVDSTLKIQPAKLEDSAVYLCASSLEQGPSTDTQYFGPGTRLTVL.

V gene TRBV12-3 or TRBV12-4 combines with J gene TRBJ2-5; D might be TRBD1 or TRBD2, each matching 5 bases. The CDR3 totals 13 residues. With 10 bases removed from V and 5 bases from J, the gap between germline ends came to 17 bases. CDR3 sequence reads: CATSGRIGETQYF. Here the CDR3 DNA reads TGTGCCACCTCGGGGCGGATCGGGGAGACCCAGTACTTC.

The chain links TRBV7-9 to TRBJ2-7, with 12 bases fitting TRBD2. J gave up 9 bases and V 2 bases, and 8 bases lay outside the gene matches. This CDR3 has 15 residues. The germline gives CDR1 SEHNR, CDR2 FQNEAQ (reference sequence). CDR3 coding DNA: TGTGCCAGCAGCTTAAATCCTAGCGGGGGGGATCGGCAGTACTTC. Translating it yields CASSLNPSGGDRQYF. Full variable domain (remainder filled in from reference TRBV7-9 and TRBJ2-7): DTGVSQNPRHKITKRGQNVTFRCDPISEHNRLYWYRQTLGQGPEFLTYFQNEAQLEKSRLLSDRFSAERPKGSFSTLEIQRTEQGDSAMYLCASSLNPSGGDRQYFGPGTRLTVT.

This clonotype was seen only a few times. The chain couples TRBV7-3 to TRBJ2-1; D unresolved. CDR3 length: 14 residues. V lost 3 bases and J 8 bases, leaving 14 bases between the germline ends. CDR1 is SGHTA, CDR2 FQGTGA, per germline. CDR3 loop: CASSFSPGPYEQFF. CDR3 DNA sequence: TGTGCCAGCAGCTTTAGTCCAGGTCCGTATGAGCAGTTCTTC.

The chain uses TRBV24-1 and TRBJ2-2; TRBD1 matches 8 bases. The CDR3 consists of 16 residues. Losses at the gene ends were 1 base for V and 5 bases for J; bases not matched to a gene: 5. CDR1 is KGHDR and CDR2 is SFDVKD in the germline V gene. Here the CDR3 DNA reads TGTGCCACCAGTGATTTAAGACAGGGGAGGACCGGGGAGCTGTTTTTT. The encoded protein is CATSDLRQGRTGELFF.

J is TRBJ2-6 and V is TRBV19, with D perhaps matching TRBD2 (7 bases). The CDR3 consists of 17 residues. The V gene lost 10 bases and the J gene lost 0 bases, with 19 bases spanning the gap. Per the germline V gene, CDR1 is LNHDA and CDR2 is SQIVND (reference sequence). This CDR3 reads CATMGGTFLSGANVLTF. The DNA for the CDR3 is TGTGCCACCATGGGAGGGACATTCCTCTCTGGGGCCAACGTCCTGACTTTC.

Only a few counts were recorded for this clonotype. The chain combines TRBV13 with TRBJ1-1; 8 nucleotides match TRBD1. This CDR3 has 14 residues. After removal of 2 bases from V and 6 bases from J, the junction contained 5 bases not matched to a gene. Germline V CDR1 and CDR2: PRHDT, FYEKMQ (reference sequence). CDR3 nucleotides: TGTGCCAGCAGCTTACTACAGGGGGACGCTGAAGCTTTCTTT. Translating it yields CASSLLQGDAEAFF.

This clonotype was seen ten or more times. The gene calls are TRBV6-1 and TRBJ1-6, with D maybe TRBD1 (6 bases). The germline V gene encodes CDR1 MNHNS and CDR2 SASEGT. Trimming cost V 7 bases and J 7 bases, with 23 bases left between them. The CDR3 covers 17 residues. CDR3 sequence reads: CASTTSPGQRANSPLHF. CDR3 coding DNA: TGTGCCAGCACCACTAGCCCAGGACAGAGAGCAAATTCACCCCTCCACTTT.

DNA for the CDR3: TGTGCCAGCAGCGTGGGACAGGGGTATCTCGTGAACACTGAAGCTTTCTTT. Protein product: CASSVGQGYLVNTEAFF. V and J are TRBV9 and TRBJ1-1, with 10 positions matching TRBD1. The CDR3 runs to 17 residues. Losses at the gene ends were 2 bases for V and 0 bases for J; bases not matched to a gene: 7. Per the germline V gene, CDR1 is SGDLS and CDR2 is YYNGEE.

This clonotype was picked up a small number of times. This chain links TRBV7-8 with TRBJ2-1; D possibly corresponds to TRBD1 (6 bases). The CDR3 contains 12 residues. Germline-derived CDR1 and CDR2 are SGHVS and FQNEAQ. Trimming stripped 5 bases from V and 8 bases from J, with 10 bases between. Written as DNA, the CDR3 is TGTGCCAGCAGCAACAGGGTCCATGAGCAGTTCTTC. Translation gives CASSNRVHEQFF.

The chain joins TRBV7-3 to TRBJ1-1; possible D gene TRBD1, 6 bases. V lost 3 bases and J 6 bases, leaving 23 bases between the germline ends. The CDR3 loop spans 17 amino acids. Per the germline V gene, CDR1 is SGHTA and CDR2 is FQGTGA. CDR3 in DNA: TGTGCCAGCAGCTTGTATATCTCCAGGGGCGGTCTCGCTGAAGCTTTCTTT. Translating it yields CASSLYISRGGLAEAFF. Variable domain in full (rest from reference TRBV7-3 and TRBJ1-1): GAGVSQTPSNKVTEKGKYVELRCDPISGHTALYWYRQSLGQGPEFLIYFQGTGAADDSGLPNDRFFAVRPEGSVSTLKIQRTERGDSAVYLCASSLYISRGGLAEAFFGQGTRLTVV.

This clonotype was found a few times. The chain has TRBV2 and TRBJ2-3; D might be TRBD1 or TRBD2, each matching 6 bases. V was trimmed by 6 bases and J by 1 base, leaving 17 bases between them. Looked up from germline, CDR1 is SNHLY and CDR2 is FYNNEI. The CDR3 loop spans 16 amino acids. The CDR3 loop reads CASSPKEGEGTDTQYF. As DNA, the CDR3 is TGTGCCAGCAGCCCAAAGGAGGGGGAGGGCACAGATACGCAGTATTTT.

This clonotype was observed at least ten times. The CDR3 region has the DNA TGCGCCAGCAGCCAAGATCATGGGGAGAATTCACCCCTCCACTTT. It translates to CASSQDHGENSPLHF. J is TRBJ1-6 and V is TRBV4-1; D gene uncertain. Germline values: CDR1 MGHRA, CDR2 YSYEKL. Trimming took off 0 bases at V and 7 bases at J, with 10 bases between the two ends. The CDR3 totals 15 residues.

This clonotype was seen a handful of times. CDR3 DNA: TGTGCCAGCAGTAGGAGTCTCAGCAGCACAGATACGCAGTATTTT. Translated: CASSRSLSSTDTQYF. The chain has TRBV2 and TRBJ2-3, with D hard to call. The CDR3 sequence is 15 residues long. The V gene's germline CDR1 is SNHLY and CDR2 FYNNEI. The V gene lost 5 bases and the J gene lost 0 bases, with 12 bases spanning the gap.

This chain joins TRBV20-1 and TRBJ2-2; no firm D call. CDR1 DFQATT and CDR2 SNEGSKA come from the germline V gene (reference sequence). V was clipped by 3 bases and J by 7 bases, with 15 bases between them. The CDR3 totals 14 residues. The CDR3 region has the DNA TGCAGTGCTAGTGAGGAACACCTAGGCGGGGAGCTGTTTTTT. Translated, it gives CSASEEHLGGELFF.

V and J are TRBV7-9 and TRBJ2-3, with TRBD1 identical over 8 bases. The CDR3 length is 15 residues. The V gene's germline CDR1 is SEHNR and CDR2 FQNEAQ (reference sequence). The V segment lost 4 bases and the J segment 3 bases; nucleotides outside the gene matches: 6. The CDR3 here is CASSSRTGRTDTQYF. DNA of the CDR3: TGTGCCAGCAGCTCCCGGACAGGGAGGACAGATACGCAGTATTTT. Filled out from reference TRBV7-9 and TRBJ2-3, the complete variable domain reads DTGVSQNPRHKITKRGQNVTFRCDPISEHNRLYWYRQTLGQGPEFLTYFQNEAQLEKSRLLSDRFSAERPKGSFSTLEIQRTEQGDSAMYLCASSSRTGRTDTQYFGPGTRLTVL.

This chain connects TRBV5-6 to TRBJ1-2; TRBD1 matches 11 bases. The V segment lost 0 bases and the J segment 7 bases; nucleotides outside the gene matches: 2. The germline CDR1 and CDR2 sequences are SGHDT and YYEEEE. The CDR3 is made up of 14 amino acids. The CDR3 DNA is TGTGCCAGCAGCTTGGGGGACAGGGGGATTGGCTACACCTTC. This sequence encodes CASSLGDRGIGYTF.

This clonotype was seen a few times. The chain combines TRBV4-2 with TRBJ2-1, with TRBD2 matching 14 bases. The germline CDR1 and CDR2 sequences are LGHNA and YNFKEQ. The V segment lost 4 bases and the J segment 0 bases; nucleotides outside the gene matches: 8. The CDR3 runs to 19 residues. CDR3 DNA: TGTGCCAGCAGCCGAGCGGGACTAGCGGGAGAGAGCTCCTACAATGAGCAGTTCTTC. It translates to CASSRAGLAGESSYNEQFF.

V is TRBV19 and J is TRBJ2-7; D remains ambiguous. From germline, CDR1 is LNHDA and CDR2 SQIVND (reference sequence). V was cut by 4 bases and J by 4 bases, with 11 bases left in between. This CDR3 comprises 13 residues. The CDR3 loop reads CASSTDLHYEQYF. The DNA for the CDR3 is TGTGCCAGTAGTACCGACTTACATTACGAGCAGTACTTC.